This T cell receptor (beta chain) was sequenced during a study of T cells in narcolepsy (dated by TCRdb to the late 2010s). The study in broad terms: Patients with narcolepsy type 1 or type 2 (NT1, NT2) and healthy control donors were enrolled in the study. The study used TCR Vbeta sequencing to track clonotypes in blood and CSF while looking for autoreactive T cells in narcolepsy patients that target self-antigens of hypocretin neurons (hypocretin, TRIB2). What the authors observed across the whole study: Patients and controls had comparable numbers of sequenced blood memory CD4+ clonotypes, averaging about 37,000 and 33,000, respectively. According to the report, autoreactive clonotypes were detected serially in the blood of the same patients and of different patients, but not in healthy controls. In plots comparing CSF and blood CD4+ T cell clonotypes from the same patient, HCRT-specific and TRIB2-specific autoreactive clonotypes were highlighted. Certain blood memory CD4+ repertoires from patients and controls had no sequences that matched autoreactive T cell clones.

Library prep was done by the immunoSEQ multiplex PCR assay. The source is immuneACCESS, and TCRdb retained only in-frame sequences with V and J called. Part of the clones is not carried over; for the studies checked, unresolved V genes explain less than half of this, and the remainder is unexplained. This sample comprises just over 20,000 clones, roughly 87% of them detected only once. Jointly, the top ten make up approximately 1.6% of the sample. CDR1 and CDR2, looked up from the germline V gene (reference sequence), are PRHDT and FYEKMQ. Relative to germline, V is 1 base shorter and J is 4 bases shorter, with 16 bases between their ends. Including cysteine and phenylalanine, the CDR3 has 17 amino acids. Only the CDR3 part of the read is kept: 51 bases, read in frame from the first base. For TCR Vbeta sequencing, memory CD4+ T cells were sorted ex vivo from the peripheral blood of narcolepsy patients and healthy controls.

A remark on this clone: This clone's antigen is unknown. No much larger clone exists at a distance of one base, and base qualities are not known.

The rearranged chain carries TRBV13 and TRBJ2-2; the best D guess is TRBD1, with 5 bases matching. What was sequenced was memory (CD45RA-) CD4+ T cells from blood. Interpreted using the paper, the cell subset or site label stands for: memory T cells sorted ex vivo from peripheral blood. This sequence was found in a human donor in good health. The CDR3 reads CASSLDYRRGFTGELFF. The DNA is TGTGCCAGCAGCTTAGACTACCGTAGGGGTTTCACCGGGGAGCTGTTTTTT.